One and the same sample provided the 17 T cell receptor beta chains below, sequenced in a study of regulatory T cells in long-lasting Graves disease (dated by TCRdb to 2020 to 2023). Sample time point, as interpreted from the label and publication: newly diagnosed GD, antithyroid drugs for less than 3 months. For both TCR sequencing and RNA sequencing, RNA was extracted from PBMCs using TRIzol. The method was multiplex PCR. Reads for this sample came from an Illumina HiSeq 4000. To build TCR beta libraries, CDR3 regions were amplified by Arm-PCR using iRepertoire HTBI primers. The public reads were quality trimmed at Q25 with fastp and then assembled into clones with MiXCR by TCRdb, keeping productive beta chains. Each record represents a unique CDR3 protein, reported with the most common genes and DNA among its rows. In this sample the table shows about 500,000 distinct CDR3 sequences, about 11% of which occur a single time. The ten largest make up roughly 8.2% of the sample.

These data also featured in a second study, about T cells in Graves' hyperthyroidism and ophthalmopathy.

This specimen was peripheral blood mononuclear cells (PBMCs), taken at new diagnosis, from a patient treated with antithyroid drugs. The receptor source for this set is a woman aged 25 to 39 with Graves disease. Donor details come from another sample of the same person, matched by shared clones.

This clonotype was picked up many times. V is TRBV7-2 and J is TRBJ2-7; D unclear. The CDR3 loop spans 13 amino acids. Trimming took 1 base from V and 6 from J, leaving 10 bases between them. The germline V gene has CDR1 SGHTA and CDR2 FQGNSA. CDR3 amino acids: CASSLETPREQYF. The CDR3 DNA reads TGTGCCAGCAGCTTAGAAACCCCACGCGAGCAGTACTTC.

This clonotype was seen ten or more times. This rearrangement joins TRBV28 to TRBJ1-1; no clear D gene. CDR3 size: 13 residues. Trimming stripped 6 bases from V and 0 bases from J, with 8 bases between. Germline-derived CDR1 and CDR2 are MDHEN and SYDVKM. CDR3 protein: CASRWDLNTEAFF. CDR3 sequence (DNA): TGTGCCAGCAGGTGGGATTTGAACACTGAAGCTTTCTTT.

This clonotype came up many times. V is TRBV7-9 and J is TRBJ1-6; tentative D call: TRBD1 (6 bases). This CDR3 contains 14 residues. Germline-derived CDR1 and CDR2 are SEHNR and FQNEAQ (reference sequence). V lost 8 bases, J lost 8 bases, and 16 bases lay in between. CDR3 bases: TGTGCCAGCTTCGGGGGGCCCGGGGATTCACCCCTCCACTTT. As protein: CASFGGPGDSPLHF.

This clonotype was detected ten times or more. This chain connects TRBV10-2 to TRBJ2-1; 11 bases align to TRBD2. V was clipped by 0 bases and J by 9 bases; unmatched bases: 10. Germline V CDR1 and CDR2: WSHSY, SAAADI. The CDR3 extends over 17 amino acids. For the CDR3, the DNA is TGCGCCAGCAGTGAGTCGATAGCGGGAGGGCCCGGTAGTGAGCAGTTCTTC. This translates into CASSESIAGGPGSEQFF.

This clonotype was detected many times. The chain joins TRBV27 to TRBJ2-7, with a possible D match to TRBD1 (6 bases). Trimming shortened V by 3 bases and J by 3 bases, and 12 bases separated the two germline ends. Looked up from germline, CDR1 is MNHEY and CDR2 is SMNVEV (reference sequence). The CDR3 is 14 residues long. The CDR3 DNA sequence: TGTGCCAGCAGTTTGAAAGGACAGTTCTACGAGCAGTACTTC. Its translation is CASSLKGQFYEQYF.

Comment on this clonotype: The CDR3 does not close with the conserved phenylalanine or tryptophan, likely indicating a read error. The genes are TRBV5-4 and TRBJ2-1, with 16 bases lining up with TRBD2. From germline, CDR1 is SGHNT and CDR2 YYREEE (reference sequence). V was clipped by 0 bases and J by 4 bases; unmatched bases: 7. The CDR3 is 19 residues long. In DNA form, the CDR3 reads TGTGCCAGCAGCTTGGCGGGACTAGCGGGAGGGCCGGGATACAATGAGCAGTTCTTG. Encoded protein: CASSLAGLAGGPGYNEQFL.

This clonotype came up many times. CDR3 nucleotides: TGTGCCAGCAGTTCCCCCTCTATAGCGGGAGGGCCCCCCTACGAGCAGTACTTC. Translating it yields CASSSPSIAGGPPYEQYF. The chain links TRBV28 to TRBJ2-7; 11 nucleotides line up with TRBD2. CDR3 size: 18 residues. Germline V gene data show CDR1 as MDHEN and CDR2 as SYDVKM. V shed 4 bases, J shed 2 bases, and the junction held 13 bases outside the gene matches.

The V gene is TRBV4-1, the J gene TRBJ1-6; possible D gene TRBD1, 5 bases. V was cut by 4 bases and J by 13 bases, with 32 bases left in between. The CDR3 has 19 amino acids. CDR1 is MGHRA, CDR2 YSYEKL, per germline. The DNA for the CDR3 is TGCGCCAGCAGCCGCTTATTTTGGAGGGGCGCTCCTCAGAATGAGCCCCTCCACTTT. Translating gives CASSRLFWRGAPQNEPLHF.

The V call is TRBV9, the J call TRBJ2-6; perhaps TRBD1 as D (5 bases). Trimming removed 3 bases from V and 0 bases from J, with 13 bases in between. Germline CDR1 SGDLS, CDR2 YYNGEE. The CDR3 is 17 amino acids. The CDR3 bases are TGTGCCAGCAGCGCCAGAGGCGACAGCTCTGGGGCCAACGTCCTGACTTTC. This sequence encodes CASSARGDSSGANVLTF.

Comments on this clonotype: Given a much more abundant clone one base away, this may be a read error. The gene calls are TRBV11-3 and TRBJ2-5; perhaps TRBD2 as D (5 bases). Trimming stripped 5 bases from V and 2 bases from J, with 9 bases between. In germline, CDR1 is SGHNT, CDR2 YENEEA. CDR3 length: 13 amino acids. CDR3 amino acids: CASSLWTQETQYF. The CDR3 DNA reads as TGTGCCAGCAGCCTCTGGACTCAAGAGACCCAGTACTTC.

This clonotype came up a few times. The rearrangement uses TRBV7-9 and TRBJ2-1; the match to TRBD2 covers 8 bases. Looked up from germline, CDR1 is SEHNR and CDR2 is FQNEAQ (reference sequence). The V gene end was trimmed by 2 bases and the J gene end by 5 bases; junction bases not matched to a gene: 5. This CDR3 is 15 amino acids long. The CDR3 region has the DNA TGTGCCAGCAGCTTACGAGCGGGAGTCCACAATGAGCAGTTCTTC. Its translation: CASSLRAGVHNEQFF.

Many counts were recorded for this clonotype. The V and J genes are TRBV30 and TRBJ2-5, with D possibly matching TRBD1 (6 bases). The germline V gene encodes CDR1 GTSNPN and CDR2 SVGIG (reference sequence). The germline V and J ends were trimmed by 1 base and 5 bases, with 14 bases remaining between them. This CDR3 has 14 amino acids. As DNA, the CDR3 is TGTGCCTGGAGTGGGGCAGGGGCATGGGAGACCCAGTACTTC. It specifies CAWSGAGAWETQYF.

This clonotype was seen many times. The rearrangement links TRBV7-2 to TRBJ1-5; D is possibly TRBD1 (5 bases). Trimming left V 4 bases short and J 3 bases short, with 13 bases between. This CDR3 region has 15 residues. Germline CDR1 reads SGHTA; CDR2 reads FQGNSA. The CDR3 nucleotides read TGTGCCAGCAGCTCAGAGGGGATTACCAATCAGCCCCAGCATTTT. Amino acids: CASSSEGITNQPQHF.

This clonotype was seen many times. The chain couples TRBV19 to TRBJ2-2; 9 bases fit TRBD1. V trimming: 3 bases; J trimming: 5 bases; junction bases outside the gene matches: 13. The CDR3 is 18 amino acids. The V gene's germline CDR1 is LNHDA and CDR2 SQIVND (reference sequence). The CDR3: CASSIRIDRGYDTGELFF. The CDR3 nucleotides are TGTGCCAGTAGTATCCGCATTGACAGGGGGTATGATACCGGGGAGCTGTTTTTT. Variable domain in full (rest from reference TRBV19 and TRBJ2-2): DGGITQSPKYLFRKEGQNVTLSCEQNLNHDAMYWYRQDPGQGLRLIYYSQIVNDFQKGDIAEGYSVSREKKESFPLTVTSAQKNPTAFYLCASSIRIDRGYDTGELFFGEGSRLTVL.

This chain joins TRBV30 and TRBJ2-1, with 14 bases aligning to TRBD2. The CDR3 loop spans 21 amino acids. V lost 0 bases and J lost 6; bases outside the gene matches: 19. Germline V gene lookup returns CDR1 GTSNPN and CDR2 SVGIG (reference sequence). The CDR3 DNA reads as TGTGCCTGGAGTGTTAGTGGGACGGGGACTAGCGGGAGTAGGGGCCTCAATGAGCAGTTCTTC. Translated: CAWSVSGTGTSGSRGLNEQFF.

With regard to this clonotype: A read error is possible here, since a much larger clone lies one base away. CDR3 nucleotide sequence: TGTGCCAGCAGCTCACGGACAGGTGGAAACAATGAGCAGTACTTC. Its protein is CASSSRTGGNNEQYF. The chain couples TRBV7-9 to TRBJ2-7, with 7 bases identical to TRBD1. The CDR3 contains 15 residues. The V gene end was trimmed by 4 bases and the J gene end by 7 bases; junction bases not matched to a gene: 13. Germline V CDR1 and CDR2: SEHNR, FQNEAQ (reference sequence). Together with reference TRBV7-9 and TRBJ2-7, the CDR3 gives the full variable domain: DTGVSQNPRHKITKRGQNVTFRCDPISEHNRLYWYRQTLGQGPEFLTYFQNEAQLEKSRLLSDRFSAERPKGSFSTLEIQRTEQGDSAMYLCASSSRTGGNNEQYFGPGTRLTVT.

V gene TRBV2 combines with J gene TRBJ2-1; 10 nucleotides match TRBD2. From germline, CDR1 is SNHLY and CDR2 FYNNEI. J lost 8 bases, V lost 5 bases, and 3 bases had no gene match. There are 13 residues in the CDR3. Here the CDR3 DNA reads TGTGCCAGCAGTTACCTAGCGGGAGATGAGCAGTTCTTC. Encoded protein: CASSYLAGDEQFF.